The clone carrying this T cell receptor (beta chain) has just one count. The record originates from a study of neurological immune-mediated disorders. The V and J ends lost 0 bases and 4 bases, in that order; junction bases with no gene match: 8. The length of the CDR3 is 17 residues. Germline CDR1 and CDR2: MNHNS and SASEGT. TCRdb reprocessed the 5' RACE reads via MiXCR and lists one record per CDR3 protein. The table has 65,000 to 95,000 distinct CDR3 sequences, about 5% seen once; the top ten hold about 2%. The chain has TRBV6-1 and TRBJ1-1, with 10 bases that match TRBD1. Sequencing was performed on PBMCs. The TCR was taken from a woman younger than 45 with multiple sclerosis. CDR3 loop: CASSEAVTGGEGTEAFF. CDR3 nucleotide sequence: TGTGCCAGCAGTGAAGCGGTGACAGGGGGCGAGGGCACTGAAGCTTTCTTT.